This T cell receptor (beta chain) was profiled in a study of blood T cells in healthy people across ages. Deletions cut 2 bases from V and 4 bases from J, with 8 bases between. The CDR3 has 14 amino acids. Looked up from germline, CDR1 is SGHTA and CDR2 is FQGNSA. Investigators took around 10 milliliters of peripheral blood from every donor. A J-beta primer mix and a sample-barcoded 5' primer were used in a second PCR of roughly 7 to 12 cycles. The template-switch adaptor was a 5' adaptor with 12 random nucleotides. It tagged each cDNA molecule. MiXCR, run by TCRdb on the 5' RACE reads, gives a single entry per CDR3 protein. This table has some 700,000 distinct CDR3 sequences, roughly 41% appearing once. This clonotype was seen repeatedly, ten times or more. The target antigen is unknown. Overall study findings and caveats: Naive T cell percentage strongly correlated with TCR beta diversity.

The chain employs TRBV7-2 and TRBJ1-4; tentative D call: TRBD1 (6 bases). The TCR originated in a woman aged 55 to 70 in good health. Sequences were obtained from blood. CDR3 amino acids: CASSLRGGNEKLFF. The CDR3, as DNA: TGTGCCAGCAGCTTAAGGGGGGGTAATGAAAAACTGTTTTTT.